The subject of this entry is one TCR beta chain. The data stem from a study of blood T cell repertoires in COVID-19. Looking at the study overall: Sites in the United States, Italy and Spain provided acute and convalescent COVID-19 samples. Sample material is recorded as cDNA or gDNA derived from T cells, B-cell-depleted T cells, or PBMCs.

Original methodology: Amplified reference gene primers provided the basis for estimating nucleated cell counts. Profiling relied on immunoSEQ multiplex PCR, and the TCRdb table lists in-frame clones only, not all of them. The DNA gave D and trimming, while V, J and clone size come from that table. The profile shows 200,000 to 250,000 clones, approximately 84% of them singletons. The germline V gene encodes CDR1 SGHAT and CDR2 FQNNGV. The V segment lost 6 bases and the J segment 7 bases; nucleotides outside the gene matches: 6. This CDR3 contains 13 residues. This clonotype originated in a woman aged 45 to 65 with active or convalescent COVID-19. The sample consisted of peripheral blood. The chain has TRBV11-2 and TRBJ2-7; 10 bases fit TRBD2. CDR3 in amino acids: CASRLAGVDEQYF. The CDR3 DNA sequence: TGTGCCAGCAGGCTAGCGGGAGTGGATGAGCAGTACTTC.